Below, 14 T cell receptor beta chains from the same sample are listed, as sequenced in a study of blood T cell repertoires in COVID-19 (dated by TCRdb to 2019 to 2021). Preparation of the library involved the immunoSEQ multiplex PCR assay. TCRdb retrieved this table from immuneACCESS and kept in-frame rearrangements only. Not all clones are present; in checked studies, unresolved V genes account for under half, and no reason is known for the remainder. The sample table shows roughly 250,000 clones, and 82% are seen once. The top ten constitute more than 4.5% of the sample. The sequenced sample consisted of peripheral blood. Receptors were obtained from a woman aged 80 or over with active or convalescent COVID-19.

This clone was observed once. The chain carries TRBV28 and TRBJ1-5, with D possibly TRBD1 on 6 matching bases. Trimming removed 7 bases at V and 4 bases at J, with 14 bases between. This CDR3 comprises 14 residues. The germline V gene has CDR1 MDHEN and CDR2 SYDVKM. The chain's CDR3 is CASTPAGDNQPQHF. The DNA for the CDR3 is TGTGCCAGCACCCCGGCAGGGGATAATCAGCCCCAGCATTTT. Combining the CDR3 with reference TRBV28 and TRBJ1-5 gives the whole variable domain DVKVTQSSRYLVKRTGEKVFLECVQDMDHENMFWYRQDPGLGLRLIYFSYDVKMKEKGDIPEGYSVSREKKERFSLILESASTNQTSMYLCASTPAGDNQPQHFGDGTRLSIL.

The CDR3 protein is CASSESSGGYEQYF. CDR3 bases: TGTGCCAGCAGTGAGAGCTCGGGGGGCTACGAGCAGTACTTC. The rearrangement uses TRBV7-9 and TRBJ2-7; 7 bases fit TRBD2. The V gene's germline CDR1 is SEHNR and CDR2 FQNEAQ (reference sequence). V trimming: 6 bases; J trimming: 3 bases; junction bases outside the gene matches: 8. CDR3 length: 14 amino acids.

The chain is built from TRBV5-1 and TRBJ2-5, with D possibly being TRBD1 (5 bases). CDR3 length equals 17 residues. Deletions cut 0 bases from V and 1 base from J, with 16 bases between. Germline assignment: CDR1 SGHRS and CDR2 YFSETQ. The CDR3 region is CASSLAFRAEFQETQYF. The CDR3 nucleotides read TGCGCCAGCAGCTTGGCCTTCAGGGCAGAGTTCCAAGAGACCCAGTACTTC. The full variable domain, rest sourced from reference TRBV5-1 and TRBJ2-5, is KAGVTQTPRYLIKTRGQQVTLSCSPISGHRSVSWYQQTPGQGLQFLFEYFSETQRNKGNFPGRFSGRQFSNSRSEMNVSTLELGDSALYLCASSLAFRAEFQETQYFGPGTRLLVL.

The chain employs TRBV5-1 and TRBJ2-2; 14 bases agree with TRBD2. The CDR3 loop spans 18 amino acids. V was pared by 4 bases and J by 4 bases, with 9 bases of the junction left unmatched. Germline CDR1 SGHRS, CDR2 YFSETQ. Here the CDR3 reads CASSPGLAGVKGTGELFF. Written as DNA, the CDR3 is TGCGCCAGCAGCCCGGGACTAGCGGGGGTCAAGGGCACCGGGGAGCTGTTTTTT.

The V and J genes are TRBV5-1 and TRBJ2-2, with D uncertain. This CDR3 region has 15 residues. Germline V gives CDR1 SGHRS, CDR2 YFSETQ. Trimming shortened V by 3 bases and J by 2 bases, and 11 bases separated the two germline ends. The CDR3 DNA follows: TGCGCCAGCAGCTGGCCCACCATAAACACCGGGGAGCTGTTTTTT. Its translation: CASSWPTINTGELFF.

The V and J genes are TRBV7-2 and TRBJ1-2, with D perhaps matching TRBD1 (5 bases). Germline loops: CDR1 SGHTA, CDR2 FQGNSA. V was pared by 2 bases and J by 7 bases, with 17 bases between. The CDR3 is made up of 15 amino acids. CDR3 sequence reads: CASSLSGLHTGGYTF. CDR3 sequence (DNA): TGTGCCAGCAGCTTATCTGGATTACACACAGGTGGCTACACCTTC.

The V gene is TRBV28, the J gene TRBJ1-2; no definite D call. Trimming removed 7 bases from V and 0 bases from J, with 15 bases in between. This CDR3 has 15 residues. From germline, CDR1 is MDHEN and CDR2 SYDVKM. CDR3 protein: CASKIKHRSNYGYTF. CDR3 sequence (DNA): TGTGCCAGCAAAATAAAACATCGCTCTAACTATGGCTACACCTTC.

The rearrangement uses TRBV19 and TRBJ1-1; the match to TRBD1 covers 7 bases. The CDR3 covers 14 residues. The junction had 6 bases not matched to a gene; V was cut back by 4 bases and J by 4 bases. Germline-derived CDR1 and CDR2 are LNHDA and SQIVND (reference sequence). The CDR3 region has the DNA TGTGCCAGTAGTACCAACAGGGGTACCACTGAAGCTTTCTTT. This encodes CASSTNRGTTEAFF.

The chain employs TRBV5-1 and TRBJ2-3; a weak D match, TRBD1 (5 bases). V was cut by 3 bases and J by 0 bases, with 11 bases left in between. CDR1 and CDR2 (germline): SGHRS, YFSETQ. The CDR3 runs 15 residues. CDR3 region: CASSSSPGSTDTQYF. CDR3 bases: TGCGCCAGCAGCTCTTCTCCAGGGAGCACAGATACGCAGTATTTT.

The chain has TRBV24-1 and TRBJ2-1; D not resolved. The germline CDR1 and CDR2 sequences are KGHDR and SFDVKD. CDR3 size: 13 residues. Trimming cost V 4 bases and J 0 bases, with 3 bases left between them. In nucleotides, the CDR3 is TGTGCCACCAGTGACGGCTCCTACAATGAGCAGTTCTTC. This codes for CATSDGSYNEQFF.

The chain employs TRBV9 and TRBJ1-2; the D gene is possibly TRBD1 (5 bases). CDR3 length: 15 amino acids. V gave up 0 bases and J gave up 2 bases, with 11 bases separating them. Germline CDR1 SGDLS, CDR2 YYNGEE. The CDR3 region has the DNA TGTGCCAGCAGCGTAGCTGGGAACAGGAACTATGGCTACACCTTC. This encodes CASSVAGNRNYGYTF.

This chain connects TRBV2 to TRBJ1-2, with 7 positions matching TRBD1. V shed 7 bases, J shed 1 base, and the junction held 18 bases outside the gene matches. Germline CDR1 is SNHLY and CDR2 is FYNNEI. The CDR3 length is 18 residues. This CDR3 is CASNLASAQGVGNYGYTF. CDR3 in DNA: TGTGCCAGCAATCTTGCCTCGGCCCAGGGGGTCGGTAACTATGGCTACACCTTC.

This clone was seen just once. The V call is TRBV10-3, the J call TRBJ2-3; 9 bases match TRBD2. The V segment lost 10 bases and the J segment 6 bases; nucleotides outside the gene matches: 8. The CDR3 covers 13 residues. The germline gives CDR1 ENHRY, CDR2 SYGVKD. The CDR3 DNA sequence: TGTGCCAACTGGCGGGAGGGAGAGGATACGCAGTATTTT. Amino acid sequence: CANWREGEDTQYF.

The chain has TRBV5-1 and TRBJ2-7, with a weak D call TRBD1 (6 bases). CDR1 SGHRS and CDR2 YFSETQ come from the germline V gene. The CDR3 extends over 14 amino acids. Deletions cut 4 bases from V and 0 bases from J, with 11 bases between. The CDR3 sequence is CASSGTGSSYEQYF. DNA for the CDR3: TGCGCCAGCAGCGGCACAGGGAGCTCCTACGAGCAGTACTTC.